Shown below are 27 T cell receptor beta chains from a single sample sequenced in a study of blood T cell repertoires in COVID-19. Repertoires were generated with immunoSEQ multiplex PCR, while TCRdb's copy carries only in-frame clones and drops some. The table lists 250,000 to 300,000 clones, around 84% of them singletons. Sample: peripheral blood. The receptors were gathered from a man between 60 and 70 years old with acute or convalescent COVID-19.

V is TRBV4-2 and J is TRBJ2-4; tentative D call: TRBD2 (6 bases). Germline values: CDR1 LGHNA, CDR2 YNFKEQ. This CDR3 is 13 amino acids long. Between the trimmed V and J ends, which lost 1 base and 5 bases, there was a span of 6 bases. CDR3 DNA: TGTGCCAGCAGCCAAGCGGGGGAAAACATTCAGTACTTC. The encoded protein is CASSQAGENIQYF.

This clone has just a few counts. The chain has TRBV2 and TRBJ2-5; 7 bases agree with TRBD2. The CDR3 spans 15 residues. Germline trimming cut 10 bases from V and 5 bases from J; bases unmatched to any gene: 16. Germline CDR1 is SNHLY and CDR2 is FYNNEI. CDR3 loop: CATFGGTSDRETQYF. CDR3 DNA sequence: TGTGCCACCTTTGGCGGCACTAGCGATCGGGAGACCCAGTACTTC.

The J gene is TRBJ2-5, the V gene TRBV6-5; the match to TRBD2 covers 13 bases. J gave up 5 bases and V 6 bases, and 3 bases lay outside the gene matches. The CDR3 contains 14 residues. Germline V gene data show CDR1 as MNHEY and CDR2 as SVGAGI. The CDR3 bases are TGTGCCAGCAGCCGGACTAGCGGGGGCGAGACCCAGTACTTC. This sequence encodes CASSRTSGGETQYF.

The genes are TRBV5-1 and TRBJ2-3; TRBD1 matches at 7 bases. Germline V gene lookup returns CDR1 SGHRS and CDR2 YFSETQ. There are 15 residues in the CDR3. With 0 bases clipped from V and 0 bases from J, the junction kept 1 base outside the gene matches. As DNA, the CDR3 is TGCGCCAGCAGCTTGGGGGACAGTAGCACAGATACGCAGTATTTT. It encodes CASSLGDSSTDTQYF.

The rearrangement uses TRBV3-1 (or the pseudogene TRBV3-2) and TRBJ1-2; 7 bases are shared with TRBD1. The V gene end was trimmed by 4 bases and the J gene end by 0 bases; junction bases not matched to a gene: 2. The CDR3 consists of 14 residues. CDR1 LGHDT and CDR2 YNNKEL come from the germline V gene (reference sequence). In nucleotides, the CDR3 is TGTGCCAGCAGCCGACAGGGTCCTAACTATGGCTACACCTTC. Its protein is CASSRQGPNYGYTF.

Written as DNA, the CDR3 is TGTGCCAGTAGTATGCCAGGGCAAAACTATGGCTACACCTTC. Protein sequence: CASSMPGQNYGYTF. The chain combines TRBV19 with TRBJ1-2; a possible D gene is TRBD1 (5 bases). This CDR3 is built from 14 residues. Trimming cost V 3 bases and J 2 bases, with 10 bases left between them. The germline V gene encodes CDR1 LNHDA and CDR2 SQIVND (reference sequence).

The chain uses TRBV6-5 and TRBJ2-1; D might be TRBD2 (6 bases). Trimming took off 9 bases at V and 4 bases at J, with 7 bases between the two ends. This CDR3 has 11 residues. Germline assignment: CDR1 MNHEY and CDR2 SVGAGI. CDR3 amino acids: CASRGYNEQFF. The CDR3 DNA follows: TGTGCCAGTCGGGGGTACAATGAGCAGTTCTTC.

This clone was observed once. V is TRBV10-3 and J is TRBJ2-7; 11 bases are shared with TRBD1. V trimming: 0 bases; J trimming: 6 bases; junction bases outside the gene matches: 10. Per the germline V gene, CDR1 is ENHRY and CDR2 is SYGVKD. The length of the CDR3 is 17 residues. The CDR3 coding sequence is TGTGCCATCAGTGAGTCGTTGGGGACAGGGGGGTTCGGCGAGCAGTACTTC. Protein product: CAISESLGTGGFGEQYF.

This chain joins TRBV4-1 and TRBJ2-1; TRBD1 might be the D (5 bases). The V end was cut by 0 bases, the J end by 4 bases, with 13 bases between. The CDR3 totals 16 residues. Germline-derived CDR1 and CDR2 are MGHRA and YSYEKL. The CDR3 DNA reads TGCGCCAGCAGCCAAGAATTGCCAGGGCCGTACAATGAGCAGTTCTTC. It yields the protein CASSQELPGPYNEQFF.

The genes are TRBV4-2 and TRBJ2-1; possibly TRBD1 for D (6 bases). Germline CDR1 is LGHNA and CDR2 is YNFKEQ. The CDR3 extends over 16 amino acids. V lost 1 base and J 2 bases, leaving 12 bases between the germline ends. CDR3 loop: CASSQGRDTPYNEQFF. For the CDR3, the DNA is TGTGCCAGCAGCCAAGGCCGGGACACCCCCTACAATGAGCAGTTCTTC.

The gene calls are TRBV5-1 and TRBJ1-4, with 7 bases lining up with TRBD1. The CDR3 is 14 residues long. Germline assignment: CDR1 SGHRS and CDR2 YFSETQ. Trimming took 1 base from V and 5 from J; bases not matched to a gene: 2. CDR3 DNA: TGCGCCAGCAGCTTGTCACAGGGGAATGAAAAACTGTTTTTT. It is translated as CASSLSQGNEKLFF. The entire variable domain, with the rest obtained from reference TRBV5-1 and TRBJ1-4, is as follows: KAGVTQTPRYLIKTRGQQVTLSCSPISGHRSVSWYQQTPGQGLQFLFEYFSETQRNKGNFPGRFSGRQFSNSRSEMNVSTLELGDSALYLCASSLSQGNEKLFFGSGTQLSVL.

The chain carries TRBV3-1 (or the pseudogene TRBV3-2) and TRBJ1-3; TRBD1 aligns across 7 bases. The CDR3 is 16 amino acids. The germline CDR1 and CDR2 sequences are LGHDT and YNNKEL (reference sequence). V shed 5 bases, J shed 0 bases, and the junction held 7 bases outside the gene matches. CDR3 nucleotide sequence: TGTGCCAGCAGCGTCACAGGGGCTATCTCTGGAAACACCATATATTTT. The encoded protein is CASSVTGAISGNTIYF.

The chain couples TRBV27 to TRBJ2-1; D perhaps matches TRBD2 (6 bases). In germline, CDR1 is MNHEY, CDR2 SMNVEV (reference sequence). There are 15 residues in the CDR3. Trimming took 5 bases from V and 2 from J, leaving 13 bases between them. The DNA for the CDR3 is TGTGCCAGCAGTCCTCGGGGACTTCCCTACAATGAGCAGTTCTTC. Amino acids: CASSPRGLPYNEQFF.

V is TRBV5-6 and J is TRBJ1-4; 7 positions agree with TRBD1. This CDR3 spans 18 amino acids. With V trimmed by 0 bases and J by 0 bases, 8 bases remained unmatched. Germline CDR1 and CDR2: SGHDT and YYEEEE. The CDR3 sequence is CASSLDRGTIATNEKLFF. In nucleotides, the CDR3 is TGTGCCAGCAGCTTGGACAGGGGTACTATTGCAACTAATGAAAAACTGTTTTTT.

The chain combines TRBV5-6 with TRBJ1-4; D gene ambiguous. Germline lookup yields CDR1 SGHDT and CDR2 YYEEEE. The CDR3 has 14 amino acids. V shed 0 bases and J shed 6 bases, with 9 bases lying between them. The chain's CDR3 is CASSLGGADEKLFF. The CDR3 coding sequence is TGTGCCAGCAGCTTGGGTGGCGCGGATGAAAAACTGTTTTTT.

V and J are TRBV7-3 and TRBJ2-3, with D maybe TRBD2 (5 bases). CDR3 length: 18 amino acids. Germline loops: CDR1 SGHTA, CDR2 FQGTGA. Trimming left V 1 base short and J 1 base short, with 18 bases between. CDR3 region: CASSLMGWGPGGTDTQYF. DNA of the CDR3: TGTGCCAGCAGCTTAATGGGATGGGGTCCCGGGGGCACAGATACGCAGTATTTT.

The chain links TRBV9 to TRBJ2-1, with 11 bases aligning to TRBD2. The length of the CDR3 is 16 residues. Unmatched junction bases numbered 11, after V lost 2 bases and J lost 10 bases. From germline, CDR1 is SGDLS and CDR2 YYNGEE. CDR3 in amino acids: CASSVSRLAGKGEQFF. CDR3 coding DNA: TGTGCCAGCAGCGTGTCCCGACTAGCGGGAAAGGGGGAGCAGTTCTTC.

CDR3 residues: CASSSLAGPYNEQFF. The CDR3 DNA is TGTGCCAGCAGCTCCCTAGCGGGGCCCTACAATGAGCAGTTCTTC. The V and J genes are TRBV7-3 and TRBJ2-1; 9 bases are shared with TRBD2. Germline V lookup: CDR1 SGHTA, CDR2 FQGTGA. The V segment lost 4 bases and the J segment 2 bases; nucleotides outside the gene matches: 3. This CDR3 contains 15 residues.

This rearrangement joins TRBV9 to TRBJ1-2; TRBD1 might be the D (6 bases). CDR3 length: 15 residues. Looked up from germline, CDR1 is SGDLS and CDR2 is YYNGEE. V lost 4 bases, J lost 7 bases, and 20 bases lay in between. CDR3: CASSHPLGALCGYTF. The CDR3 DNA reads TGTGCCAGCAGCCACCCTTTGGGGGCCCTTTGTGGCTACACCTTC.

V gene TRBV3-1 (or the pseudogene TRBV3-2) combines with J gene TRBJ2-1; TRBD2 aligns across 11 bases. CDR3 length: 18 residues. CDR1 is LGHDT, CDR2 YNNKEL, per germline (reference sequence). Trimming cost V 1 base and J 4 bases; bases outside gene matches: 9. CDR3 in amino acids: CASSQGLSGGARYNEQFF. CDR3 nucleotides: TGTGCCAGCAGCCAAGGGCTTAGCGGGGGGGCCCGATACAATGAGCAGTTCTTC.

The V and J genes are TRBV9 and TRBJ2-3; D is ambiguous. Germline V lookup: CDR1 SGDLS, CDR2 YYNGEE. The CDR3 runs 15 residues. V was cut by 0 bases and J by 2 bases, with 10 bases left in between. CDR3 bases: TGTGCCAGCAGCGTAGAGATAGCCACCACAGATACGCAGTATTTT. Its protein is CASSVEIATTDTQYF.

This sequence joins TRBV28 and TRBJ2-3; no firm D call. In germline, CDR1 is MDHEN, CDR2 SYDVKM. The germline V and J ends were trimmed by 2 bases and 2 bases, with 11 bases remaining between them. The CDR3 is 15 residues long. CDR3 in amino acids: CASSLEAPFTDTQYF. For the CDR3, the DNA is TGTGCCAGCAGTTTAGAGGCCCCCTTCACAGATACGCAGTATTTT.

This chain uses TRBV2 with TRBJ2-1; 15 bases map to TRBD2. J lost 10 bases, V lost 8 bases, and 9 bases had no gene match. Germline assignment: CDR1 SNHLY and CDR2 FYNNEI. The CDR3 has 15 residues. CDR3 nucleotide sequence: TGTGCCAGCCTCTCGGGACTAGCGGGAGGCAACGAGCAGTTCTTC. Protein product: CASLSGLAGGNEQFF.

This chain links TRBV2 with TRBJ1-5, with D uncertain. CDR1 is SNHLY, CDR2 FYNNEI, per germline. The CDR3 covers 11 residues. V was pared by 2 bases and J by 9 bases, with 5 bases between. The CDR3 DNA follows: TGTGCCAGCAGTGAAAGCGGGCCCCAGCATTTT. Translation gives CASSESGPQHF.

This clone was counted only a few times. V gene TRBV19 combines with J gene TRBJ2-7; a weak D match, TRBD1 (6 bases). Germline-derived CDR1 and CDR2 are LNHDA and SQIVND (reference sequence). This CDR3 spans 15 amino acids. V was trimmed by 5 bases and J by 0 bases, leaving 14 bases between them. The CDR3 coding sequence is TGTGCCAGTAGTTACTCGCAGGGGAGCTCCTACGAGCAGTACTTC. Its protein product is CASSYSQGSSYEQYF.

Points on this clone: One end of the junction does not line up with germline, which may come from a read error. Here the CDR3 reads CASSQESGLLF. DNA of the CDR3: TGTGCCAGCAGCCAAGAGTCGGGACTCCTCTTC. The genes are TRBV3-1 (or the pseudogene TRBV3-2) and TRBJ2-1; possibly TRBD2 for D (6 bases). CDR1 and CDR2 from the germline V gene are LGHDT and YNNKEL (reference sequence). This CDR3 spans 11 amino acids.

This rearrangement joins TRBV19 to TRBJ1-2; D uncertain. CDR1 is LNHDA, CDR2 SQIVND, per germline (reference sequence). This CDR3 has 12 residues. V shed 4 bases and J shed 8 bases, with 11 bases lying between them. The CDR3 sequence is CASSTRGGGYTF. CDR3 coding DNA: TGTGCCAGTAGTACTCGTGGAGGAGGCTACACCTTC. Filled out from reference TRBV19 and TRBJ1-2, the complete variable domain reads DGGITQSPKYLFRKEGQNVTLSCEQNLNHDAMYWYRQDPGQGLRLIYYSQIVNDFQKGDIAEGYSVSREKKESFPLTVTSAQKNPTAFYLCASSTRGGGYTFGSGTRLTVV.